A selection of T cell receptor beta chains follows, all from one sample in a study of T cell repertoires in cytomegalovirus infection. TCRdb reprocessed the reads with MiXCR, giving one entry per CDR3 protein. The data contain fewer than 6,500 distinct CDR3 sequences, 50% to 55% of them seen just once; the ten biggest clones take up more than 80%. No antigens are known for them. Input material: PBMCs, sequenced either directly or after in vitro stimulation (not recorded which). The receptors originated from a human donor in good health (CMV status not recorded). Some clones in this sample may be carry-over from other donors' samples. CDR3s include the opening cysteine and the closing phenylalanine or tryptophan.

j_gene: TRBJ2-5
v_gene: TRBV7-8
CDR3aa: CASSPGTASGRPEGETQYF

j_gene: TRBJ1-5
v_gene: TRBV28
CDR3aa: CASLTVANDNRHF

j_gene: TRBJ2-7
v_gene: TRBV28
CDR3aa: CATTPTQLEYEQYF

j_gene: TRBJ1-6
v_gene: TRBV4-2
CDR3aa: CASSQAGTEKDNSPLHF

j_gene: TRBJ1-1
v_gene: TRBV10-3
CDR3aa: CSISGFGQGDTEALF

j_gene: TRBJ1-5
v_gene: TRBV7-6
CDR3aa: CASSQRADSNQPQHF

j_gene: TRBJ1-5
v_gene: TRBV20-1
CDR3aa: CSSWDRVLYSNQPQHF

j_gene: TRBJ2-3
v_gene: TRBV7-2
CDR3aa: CASSPIPDTQYF

j_gene: TRBJ1-1
v_gene: TRBV20-1
CDR3aa: CSASSPGANTEAFF

j_gene: TRBJ2-7
v_gene: TRBV7-8
CDR3aa: CASISDNPGDEQYF

j_gene: TRBJ1-4
v_gene: TRBV19
CDR3aa: CASSIRQDNEKLFF

j_gene: TRBJ2-3
v_gene: TRBV7-8
CDR3aa: CASSLGLAGGADTQYF

j_gene: TRBJ2-3
v_gene: TRBV3-1
CDR3aa: CASSQEFGLDTQYF

j_gene: TRBJ1-2
v_gene: TRBV19
CDR3aa: CASSIRSGGEDYGYTF

j_gene: TRBJ2-6
v_gene: TRBV7-6
CDR3aa: CASSLVVGQGRFGANVLTF

j_gene: TRBJ2-7
v_gene: TRBV7-6
CDR3aa: CASSLTREQYF

j_gene: TRBJ2-1
v_gene: TRBV6-5
CDR3aa: CASSYSSRRGEQFF

j_gene: TRBJ2-2
v_gene: TRBV4-2
CDR3aa: CASSQVGGALAGELFF

j_gene: TRBJ1-1
v_gene: TRBV6-1
CDR3aa: CASQLNLGANTEAFF

j_gene: TRBJ1-3
v_gene: TRBV19
CDR3aa: CASSIDASGGNTIYF

j_gene: TRBJ2-1
v_gene: TRBV7-9
CDR3aa: CASSPRTSGRGNEQFF

j_gene: TRBJ2-1
v_gene: TRBV19
CDR3aa: CASSIVREKPGEQFF

j_gene: TRBJ2-3
v_gene: TRBV10-3
CDR3aa: CAISLGGHTDTQYF

j_gene: TRBJ1-5
v_gene: TRBV5-5
CDR3aa: CASTWTASNQPQHF

j_gene: TRBJ2-5
v_gene: TRBV7-2
CDR3aa: CASSLAGRGTYQETQYF

j_gene: TRBJ2-1
v_gene: TRBV7-9
CDR3aa: CASSRTGSSNEQFF

j_gene: TRBJ1-5
v_gene: TRBV20-1
CDR3aa: CGFWDRGFYSNQPQHF

j_gene: TRBJ2-7
v_gene: TRBV20-1
CDR3aa: CSARGTGGYFYEQYF